Presented here are 30 T cell receptor beta chains from one specimen sequenced in a study of cytomegalovirus exposure and HLA in healthy donors. The PCR made use of 60 Vbeta and 13 Jbeta primers. Generated by immunoSEQ multiplex PCR, the TCRdb table keeps only in-frame clones and is missing some. The sample records 85,000 to 120,000 clones, around 75% being singletons. Sample: PBMCs. These receptors all come from a male donor in good health and CMV-seropositive.

The CDR3 DNA sequence: TGTGCCAGAAGCCGGGGACAGGGAGTCGAACCCCTCCACTTT. This encodes CARSRGQGVEPLHF. The rearrangement links TRBV5-3 to TRBJ1-6, with 9 positions matching TRBD1. TRBV5-3 is an open reading frame, and its role is uncertain. The junction had 8 bases not matched to a gene; V was cut back by 4 bases and J by 12 bases. The length of the CDR3 is 14 residues.

The CDR3 DNA sequence: TGTGCCAGCAGCCCAGGTACCGGGGAGCTGTTTTTT. It codes for CASSPGTGELFF. The rearrangement links TRBV7-9 to TRBJ2-2; no clear D. V shed 5 bases and J shed 5 bases, with 6 bases lying between them. The CDR3 covers 12 residues. Germline CDR1 is SEHNR and CDR2 is FQNEAQ (reference sequence).

The chain uses TRBV18 and TRBJ2-7; 9 nucleotides align to TRBD1. Germline V gives CDR1 KGHSH, CDR2 LQKENI. This CDR3 is 14 amino acids long. J was trimmed by 7 bases and V by 4 bases; bases with no gene match: 8. In DNA, the CDR3 is TGTGCCAGCTCACTACAGGGGGCAGGTGGGGAGCAGTACTTC. Translating gives CASSLQGAGGEQYF. Using reference TRBV18 and TRBJ2-7 for the parts outside the CDR3, the full variable domain is NAGVMQNPRHLVRRRGQEARLRCSPMKGHSHVYWYRQLPEEGLKFMVYLQKENIIDESGMPKERFSAEFPKEGPSILRIQQVVRGDSAAYFCASSLQGAGGEQYFGPGTRLTVT.

The rearrangement joins TRBV7-8 to TRBJ2-3; 7 bases fit TRBD1. The V and J ends lost 4 bases and 5 bases, in that order; junction bases with no gene match: 9. The CDR3 runs to 15 residues. CDR1 SGHVS and CDR2 FQNEAQ come from the germline V gene. CDR3 residues: CASSSNRGDEDTQYF. In DNA, the CDR3 is TGTGCCAGCAGCTCTAACAGGGGTGATGAAGATACGCAGTATTTT.

This clone was counted a few times. The rearrangement uses TRBV4-3 and TRBJ1-2; 8 nucleotides agree with TRBD1. Losses at the gene ends were 4 bases for V and 4 bases for J; bases not matched to a gene: 8. This CDR3 region has 15 residues. Germline V CDR1 and CDR2: LGHNA, YSLEER. CDR3 protein: CASSPGTGTRYGYTF. CDR3 in DNA: TGCGCCAGCAGCCCCGGGACAGGCACCCGCTATGGCTACACCTTC.

The chain couples TRBV28 to TRBJ2-4; possible D gene TRBD1, 6 bases. Per the germline V gene, CDR1 is MDHEN and CDR2 is SYDVKM. V was shortened by 2 bases and J by 1 base, with 9 bases between the two germline ends. This CDR3 contains 15 residues. The CDR3: CASSLPDRAKNIQYF. Written as DNA, the CDR3 is TGTGCCAGCAGTTTACCAGACAGGGCCAAAAACATTCAGTACTTC.

This clone was detected once. CDR3 nucleotides: TGTGCCAGCAGGGAGGGACAGACTAATGAAAAACTGTTTTTT. Encoded protein: CASREGQTNEKLFF. This chain links TRBV6-5 with TRBJ1-4; 7 bases match TRBD1. Germline CDR1 reads MNHEY; CDR2 reads SVGAGI. This CDR3 has 14 amino acids. The V gene end was trimmed by 6 bases and the J gene end by 2 bases; junction bases not matched to a gene: 3.

The table lists this clone with a count of one. This chain joins TRBV30 and TRBJ2-7, with D unresolved. Trimming took off 0 bases at V and 4 bases at J, with 7 bases between the two ends. CDR1 GTSNPN and CDR2 SVGIG come from the germline V gene (reference sequence). This CDR3 has 12 amino acids. The CDR3 sequence is CAWSVRWYEQYF. The DNA of the CDR3 is TGTGCCTGGAGTGTACGGTGGTACGAGCAGTACTTC.

V gene TRBV5-6 combines with J gene TRBJ1-5; D uncertain. The V end was cut by 3 bases, the J end by 7 bases, with 11 bases between. There are 13 residues in the CDR3. The germline V gene encodes CDR1 SGHDT and CDR2 YYEEEE. The CDR3 here is CASSWGAGQPQHF. DNA of the CDR3: TGTGCCAGCAGCTGGGGAGCAGGCCAGCCCCAGCATTTT. Filled out from reference TRBV5-6 and TRBJ1-5, the complete variable domain reads DAGVTQSPTHLIKTRGQQVTLRCSPKSGHDTVSWYQQALGQGPQFIFQYYEEEERQRGNFPDRFSGHQFPNYSSELNVNALLLGDSALYLCASSWGAGQPQHFGDGTRLSIL.

The chain employs TRBV5-1 and TRBJ2-1; D ambiguous. This CDR3 is built from 14 residues. In germline, CDR1 is SGHRS, CDR2 YFSETQ. The V and J ends lost 1 base and 8 bases respectively, with 13 bases between them. CDR3 region: CASSLYSGIDEQFF. CDR3 DNA: TGCGCCAGCAGCTTGTACAGTGGTATCGATGAGCAGTTCTTC. Variable domain in full (rest from reference TRBV5-1 and TRBJ2-1): KAGVTQTPRYLIKTRGQQVTLSCSPISGHRSVSWYQQTPGQGLQFLFEYFSETQRNKGNFPGRFSGRQFSNSRSEMNVSTLELGDSALYLCASSLYSGIDEQFFGPGTRLTVL.

V usage is TRBV9 and J usage is TRBJ2-7, with TRBD1 identical over 9 bases. This CDR3 contains 13 residues. In germline, CDR1 is SGDLS, CDR2 YYNGEE. V lost 1 base and J lost 5; bases outside the gene matches: 1. The chain's CDR3 is CASSVRTGDEQYF. The CDR3 nucleotides are TGTGCCAGCAGCGTACGGACAGGGGACGAGCAGTACTTC.

The chain joins TRBV2 to TRBJ1-5; D is ambiguous. The V end lost 6 bases, the J end lost 4 bases, and 10 bases lay between the germline ends. The CDR3 runs 13 residues. Germline-derived CDR1 and CDR2 are SNHLY and FYNNEI. The CDR3, as DNA: TGTGCCAGCAGGGGTCTGGAGAATCAGCCCCAGCATTTT. Translation: CASRGLENQPQHF.

The chain uses TRBV30 and TRBJ2-5; possibly TRBD1 for D (6 bases). The better agreement between TRBJ2-7 and the DNA end casts doubt on the J call. In germline, CDR1 is GTSNPN, CDR2 SVGIG (reference sequence). This CDR3 region has 12 residues. The DNA of the CDR3 is TGTGCCTGGAGTGTGACAGGATACGAGCAGTACTTC. It codes for CAWSVTGYEQYF.

The chain links TRBV11-3 to TRBJ2-2; D gene unclear. The V gene lost 1 base and the J gene lost 4 bases, with 4 bases spanning the gap. The CDR3 consists of 13 residues. Germline V gives CDR1 SGHNT, CDR2 YENEEA. The CDR3 nucleotides are TGTGCCAGCAGCTTAGCCCGCACCGGGGAGCTGTTTTTT. It is translated as CASSLARTGELFF.

This clone was recorded once. V usage is TRBV11-2 and J usage is TRBJ2-7, with 8 positions matching TRBD1. The CDR3 has 15 residues. Looked up from germline, CDR1 is SGHAT and CDR2 is FQNNGV. V dropped 0 bases and J dropped 4; count of bases not matched to a gene: 5. The CDR3 DNA reads as TGTGCCAGCAGCTTAGATCAGGGGGCGTGGTACGAGCAGTACTTC. Translation gives CASSLDQGAWYEQYF. Together with reference TRBV11-2 and TRBJ2-7, the CDR3 gives the full variable domain: EAGVAQSPRYKIIEKRQSVAFWCNPISGHATLYWYQQILGQGPKLLIQFQNNGVVDDSQLPKDRFSAERLKGVDSTLKIQPAKLEDSAVYLCASSLDQGAWYEQYFGPGTRLTVT.

V and J are TRBV6-5 and TRBJ1-2; TRBD1 matches at 10 bases. The germline CDR1 and CDR2 sequences are MNHEY and SVGAGI. Trimming took 6 bases from V and 6 from J; bases not matched to a gene: 4. This CDR3 has 13 amino acids. The CDR3 here is CASSRGTGDGYTF. The CDR3 nucleotides are TGTGCCAGCAGCCGCGGGACAGGGGATGGCTACACCTTC.

This clone occurred once. The chain has TRBV29-1 and TRBJ2-7, with TRBD2 matching 12 bases. V trimming: 6 bases; J trimming: 0 bases; junction bases outside the gene matches: 3. This CDR3 is built from 14 residues. The germline V gene has CDR1 SQVTM and CDR2 ANQGSEA. The chain's CDR3 is CSVGTSGPSYEQYF. The CDR3 bases are TGCAGCGTGGGGACTAGCGGGCCCTCCTACGAGCAGTACTTC.

The chain carries TRBV5-6 and TRBJ2-3; 9 nucleotides agree with TRBD2. Germline assignment: CDR1 SGHDT and CDR2 YYEEEE. This CDR3 contains 15 residues. V lost 4 bases and J lost 5; bases outside the gene matches: 8. The CDR3 loop is CASSRIAGAKDTQYF. CDR3 nucleotides: TGTGCCAGCAGCCGAATAGCGGGGGCAAAAGATACGCAGTATTTT. Full variable domain (rest looked up from reference TRBV5-6 and TRBJ2-3): DAGVTQSPTHLIKTRGQQVTLRCSPKSGHDTVSWYQQALGQGPQFIFQYYEEEERQRGNFPDRFSGHQFPNYSSELNVNALLLGDSALYLCASSRIAGAKDTQYFGPGTRLTVL.

The V gene is TRBV15, the J gene TRBJ2-1; TRBD2 aligns across 8 bases. This CDR3 is built from 15 residues. Germline CDR1 and CDR2: LNHNV and YYDKDF (reference sequence). After removal of 3 bases from V and 6 bases from J, the junction contained 7 bases not matched to a gene. The DNA for the CDR3 is TGTGCCACCAGCAGGGGAGCGGGGGCCCTCAATGAGCAGTTCTTC. Translated, it gives CATSRGAGALNEQFF.

The chain recombines TRBV28 with TRBJ1-1, with D hard to call. V dropped 6 bases and J dropped 1 base, with 9 bases sitting between them. Germline V CDR1 and CDR2: MDHEN, SYDVKM. The CDR3 loop spans 13 amino acids. CDR3 sequence reads: CASRYRGNTEAFF. The CDR3 bases are TGTGCCAGCAGGTACCGCGGGAACACTGAAGCTTTCTTT.

The V and J genes are TRBV7-6 and TRBJ2-1; D remains ambiguous. Per germline, CDR1 SGHVS and CDR2 FNYEAQ. The CDR3 consists of 16 residues. The V end was cut by 5 bases, the J end by 5 bases, with 19 bases between. Here the CDR3 DNA reads TGTGCCAGCAGCGCGAGCCACCCCACAGTACACAATGAGCAGTTCTTC. Protein product: CASSASHPTVHNEQFF.

The chain couples TRBV13 to TRBJ2-1, with 12 bases matching TRBD1. Germline assignment: CDR1 PRHDT and CDR2 FYEKMQ (reference sequence). With V trimmed by 3 bases and J by 8 bases, 8 bases remained unmatched. This CDR3 contains 16 residues. The CDR3 protein is CASSFFSGQGAHEQFF. The CDR3 nucleotides are TGTGCCAGCAGCTTCTTTTCGGGACAGGGGGCACATGAGCAGTTCTTC. Drawing the rest from reference TRBV13 and TRBJ2-1, the complete variable domain is AAGVIQSPRHLIKEKRETATLKCYPIPRHDTVYWYQQGPGQDPQFLISFYEKMQSDKGSIPDRFSAQQFSDYHSELNMSSLELGDSALYFCASSFFSGQGAHEQFFGPGTRLTVL.

At least ten counts were recorded for this clone. This chain connects TRBV19 to TRBJ1-1, with 7 bases fitting TRBD1. The CDR3 has 14 amino acids. V lost 7 bases to trimming and J lost 3 bases; unmatched junction nucleotides: 8. Germline CDR1 and CDR2: LNHDA and SQIVND (reference sequence). This chain's CDR3 is CASTVGGQDTEAFF. The CDR3 bases are TGTGCCAGTACCGTAGGCGGACAGGACACTGAAGCTTTCTTT.

This clone showed up just a few times. The chain links TRBV19 to TRBJ1-6; 8 positions match TRBD1. This CDR3 has 19 residues. Germline trimming cut 4 bases from V and 6 bases from J; bases unmatched to any gene: 17. Germline V gene lookup returns CDR1 LNHDA and CDR2 SQIVND (reference sequence). The CDR3 protein is CASSTSRRSRTGFNSPLHF. The CDR3 region has the DNA TGTGCCAGTAGTACCTCCCGTCGGAGCCGGACAGGGTTTAATTCACCCCTCCACTTT.

The V gene is TRBV27, the J gene TRBJ2-5; 8 nucleotides align to TRBD2. Trimming removed 6 bases from V and 5 bases from J; junction bases left unmatched: 14. There are 16 residues in the CDR3. Looked up from germline, CDR1 is MNHEY and CDR2 is SMNVEV (reference sequence). DNA for the CDR3: TGTGCCAGCAGCGTGAGACGAGGACTAGCCCCCGAGACCCAGTACTTC. Translating it yields CASSVRRGLAPETQYF.

The chain employs TRBV7-8 and TRBJ2-7, with TRBD2 matching 8 bases. The V and J ends lost 1 base and 3 bases, in that order; junction bases with no gene match: 8. Germline V gene sequence: CDR1 SGHVS, CDR2 FQNEAQ. The CDR3 covers 16 residues. This CDR3 is CASSLDYGLADYEQYF. Written as DNA, the CDR3 is TGTGCCAGCAGCTTAGACTACGGACTAGCCGACTACGAGCAGTACTTC.

The rearrangement uses TRBV7-9 and TRBJ1-4; TRBD1 matches 9 bases. The CDR3 covers 16 residues. The germline CDR1 and CDR2 sequences are SEHNR and FQNEAQ (reference sequence). The trim removed 8 bases at V and 6 bases at J, leaving 13 bases unmatched. CDR3 nucleotides: TGTGCCAGCGACAGGGGGTCGGATCGCGTGGATGAAAAACTGTTTTTT. This gives the protein CASDRGSDRVDEKLFF.

J is TRBJ2-7 and V is TRBV28; TRBD1 aligns across 8 bases. The V gene end was trimmed by 4 bases and the J gene end by 4 bases; junction bases not matched to a gene: 15. Per germline, CDR1 MDHEN and CDR2 SYDVKM. This CDR3 is built from 17 residues. The CDR3, as DNA: TGTGCCAGCAGTTCGGTAGACAGGGGAGTCATAGGGTACGAGCAGTACTTC. It is translated as CASSSVDRGVIGYEQYF. The variable domain in full, with the rest retrieved from reference TRBV28 and TRBJ2-7, is DVKVTQSSRYLVKRTGEKVFLECVQDMDHENMFWYRQDPGLGLRLIYFSYDVKMKEKGDIPEGYSVSREKKERFSLILESASTNQTSMYLCASSSVDRGVIGYEQYFGPGTRLTVT.

The chain couples TRBV28 to TRBJ1-4, with D unresolved. The CDR3 is made up of 15 amino acids. Between the trimmed V and J ends, which lost 3 bases and 3 bases, there was a span of 11 bases. Germline V gives CDR1 MDHEN, CDR2 SYDVKM. The CDR3 region has the DNA TGTGCCAGCAGTTTGGACTCATCATCTAATGAAAAACTGTTTTTT. Its translation is CASSLDSSSNEKLFF.

The V and J genes are TRBV7-3 and TRBJ2-5, with 11 bases matching TRBD2. This CDR3 is 15 amino acids long. V lost 5 bases, J lost 5 bases, and 7 bases stayed unmatched. Germline V gene lookup returns CDR1 SGHTA and CDR2 FQGTGA. DNA for the CDR3: TGTGCCAGCAGCCCGGGACTAGCGGTAACCGAGACCCAGTACTTC. It translates to CASSPGLAVTETQYF.